This TCR beta chain was recorded in a study of T cells in Graves' hyperthyroidism and ophthalmopathy. Orbital computed tomography and thyroid ultrasound, together with serum TRAb and thyroxine and clinical symptoms, were used for diagnoses. This CDR3 has 14 residues. The germline V gene has CDR1 SGHDN and CDR2 FVKESK. V lost 4 bases to trimming and J lost 2 bases, with 11 bases between them. This clonotype was counted a single time. Its antigen is as yet unknown. The TCR beta CDR3 regions underwent amplification using RNA transcripts as the source. A set of HTBI primers served as the primers for a first-round RT-PCR of the TCR CDR3. TCRdb passed the multiplex PCR reads through MiXCR, listing each CDR3 protein once. Of about 680,000 distinct CDR3 sequences in the sample, about 35% were seen once. Notes on the study in general: The model anticipated ophthalmopathy a median about 7 months pre-onset. Patients with ophthalmopathy were separated from those with stable hyperthyroidism by a 13 V-J model.

Material for sequencing was blood. The receptor comes from a woman in her 40s with Graves' hyperthyroidism. The chain has TRBV14 and TRBJ1-1; D gene uncertain. CDR3 bases: TGTGCCAGCAGCCCCGTATGGGGTAACACTGAAGCTTTCTTT. Protein: CASSPVWGNTEAFF.